Below are 21 T cell receptor beta chains sequenced from a single sample in a study of T cell repertoires in cytomegalovirus infection. TCRdb called the reads again in MiXCR, with one record for every CDR3 protein. The table includes about 570,000 distinct CDR3 sequences, over 35% detected once. The antigens these receptors bind are not known. This specimen consisted of cultured PBMCs, obtained from culture after CMV antigen stimulation. Every receptor here comes from a human donor in good health (CMV status not recorded). Some clones in this sample may be carry-over from other donors' samples.

V gene TRBV7-4 combines with J gene TRBJ2-2; the D gene is possibly TRBD1 (7 bases). The CDR3 loop spans 13 amino acids. The ends were cut back, 8 bases at V and 4 bases at J, with 11 bases in the middle. The germline V gene encodes CDR1 SGHVT and CDR2 SQSDAQ. DNA for the CDR3: TGTGCCAGCGTCCAGGGGGGCACCGGGGAGCTGTTTTTT. This codes for CASVQGGTGELFF. The variable domain in full, completed from reference TRBV7-4 and TRBJ2-2, reads GAGVSQSPRYKVAKRGRDVALRCDSISGHVTLYWYRQTLGQGSEVLTYSQSDAQRDKSGRPSGRFSAERPERSVSTLKIQRTEQGDSAVYLCASVQGGTGELFFGEGSRLTVL.

The rearrangement links TRBV3-1 to TRBJ1-3; D is uncertain. The CDR3 is 14 amino acids. The germline V gene has CDR1 LGHDT and CDR2 YNNKEL (reference sequence). V was trimmed by 2 bases and J by 6 bases, leaving 11 bases between them. Here the CDR3 reads CASSQRESLNTIYF. In DNA, the CDR3 is TGTGCCAGCAGCCAAAGGGAATCGTTAAACACCATATATTTT.

This chain uses TRBV28 with TRBJ1-5, with D hard to call. In germline, CDR1 is MDHEN, CDR2 SYDVKM. The CDR3 is 10 amino acids. The CDR3 protein is CAIGNQPQHF. The CDR3 DNA reads as TGTGCTATTGGGAATCAGCCCCAGCATTTT.

The count of this clonotype is one. The gene calls are TRBV5-1 and TRBJ1-5; D unclear. The CDR3 is 15 residues long. Germline V gives CDR1 SGHRS, CDR2 YFSETQ. V was shortened by 0 bases and J by 2 bases, with 9 bases between the two germline ends. CDR3 in amino acids: CASSLDGVGNQPQHF. DNA for the CDR3: TGCGCCAGCAGCTTGGATGGGGTGGGCAATCAGCCCCAGCATTTT.

Only one count was recorded for this clonotype. This chain uses TRBV6-2 or TRBV6-3 with TRBJ1-1; D unclear. Germline V lookup: CDR1 MNHEY, CDR2 SVGEGT. CDR3 length: 13 amino acids. V shed 2 bases and J shed 5 bases, with 9 bases lying between them. DNA of the CDR3: TGTGCCAGCAGTTACGGAGGTTGGACTGAAGCTTTCTTT. Its translation is CASSYGGWTEAFF.

The chain employs TRBV20-1 and TRBJ1-6; D unresolved. The CDR3 extends over 13 amino acids. Trimming cost V 1 base and J 5 bases, with 6 bases left between them. The germline V gene has CDR1 DFQATT and CDR2 SNEGSKA (reference sequence). CDR3 nucleotide sequence: TGCAGTGCTAGAGGCAGTAATAATTCACCCCTCCACTTT. It is translated as CSARGSNNSPLHF.

This clonotype was seen more than once but under ten times. CDR3 sequence reads: CASSLAEHQPQHF. The DNA for the CDR3 is TGTGCCAGCAGCTTAGCAGAGCATCAGCCCCAGCATTTT. This chain uses TRBV7-8 with TRBJ1-5; D uncertain. Trimming stripped 0 bases from V and 5 bases from J, with 5 bases between. The V gene's germline CDR1 is SGHVS and CDR2 FQNEAQ. The CDR3 has 13 amino acids.

This clonotype was seen a few times. The chain carries TRBV7-2 and TRBJ2-7, with D unresolved. The CDR3 runs to 12 residues. Per germline, CDR1 SGHTA and CDR2 FQGNSA. V gave up 5 bases and J gave up 0 bases, with 5 bases separating them. The CDR3 region is CASSRTSYEQYF. In DNA, the CDR3 is TGTGCCAGCAGCCGGACCTCCTACGAGCAGTACTTC. The full variable domain, with the rest looked up from reference TRBV7-2 and TRBJ2-7, is GAGVSQSPSNKVTEKGKDVELRCDPISGHTALYWYRQSLGQGLEFLIYFQGNSAPDKSGLPSDRFSAERTGGSVSTLTIQRTQQEDSAVYLCASSRTSYEQYFGPGTRLTVT.

CDR3 loop: CASSFGTDYEQYF. The CDR3 DNA sequence: TGTGCCAGCAGTTTTGGGACGGACTACGAGCAGTACTTC. V usage is TRBV27 and J usage is TRBJ2-7; the D call may be TRBD1 or TRBD2 (5 bases each). The V gene's germline CDR1 is MNHEY and CDR2 SMNVEV (reference sequence). Trimming cost V 3 bases and J 3 bases, with 9 bases left between them. The CDR3 is 13 amino acids.

The V gene is TRBV6-4, the J gene TRBJ1-5; perhaps TRBD1 as D (6 bases). V was pared by 2 bases and J by 7 bases, with 15 bases between. The germline V gene has CDR1 MRHNA and CDR2 SNTAGT. The CDR3 runs 15 residues. The CDR3 nucleotides are TGTGCCAGCAGTGACCAGAACAGGGCGTCCCAGCCCCAGCATTTT. Amino acids: CASSDQNRASQPQHF.

The count of this clonotype is one. CDR3 nucleotides: TGCAGTGCTAGAGATCACGGAGACACCTCCTACGAGCAGTACTTC. The encoded protein is CSARDHGDTSYEQYF. The genes are TRBV20-1 and TRBJ2-7, with D hard to call. The CDR3 totals 15 residues. Germline loops: CDR1 DFQATT, CDR2 SNEGSKA (reference sequence). V shed 0 bases and J shed 0 bases, with 12 bases lying between them.

The gene calls are TRBV7-6 and TRBJ2-1; 10 positions match TRBD2. V lost 5 bases to trimming and J lost 2 bases; unmatched junction nucleotides: 9. Germline loops: CDR1 SGHVS, CDR2 FNYEAQ. The CDR3 runs 17 residues. The DNA for the CDR3 is TGTGCCAGCAGCCCAGCTAGCGGGGGCCACGCCTACAATGAGCAGTTCTTC. Protein sequence: CASSPASGGHAYNEQFF.

This clonotype occurred a few times. The J gene is TRBJ1-2, the V gene TRBV4-1; D gene uncertain. Germline V gene sequence: CDR1 MGHRA, CDR2 YSYEKL. The ends were cut back, 0 bases at V and 4 bases at J, with 12 bases in the middle. The CDR3 spans 15 residues. The CDR3 is CASSQDPSGFYGYTF. As DNA, the CDR3 is TGCGCCAGCAGCCAAGATCCATCCGGATTCTATGGCTACACCTTC.

The chain links TRBV19 to TRBJ1-5, with 12 bases identical to TRBD1. Germline V gene lookup returns CDR1 LNHDA and CDR2 SQIVND (reference sequence). With 5 bases clipped from V and 5 bases from J, the junction kept 16 bases outside the gene matches. The CDR3 consists of 19 residues. This CDR3 is CASSVNPLTGTGGHQPQHF. The DNA for the CDR3 is TGTGCCAGTAGTGTCAATCCCCTTACCGGGACAGGGGGCCATCAGCCCCAGCATTTT. The full variable domain, completed using reference TRBV19 and TRBJ1-5, is DGGITQSPKYLFRKEGQNVTLSCEQNLNHDAMYWYRQDPGQGLRLIYYSQIVNDFQKGDIAEGYSVSREKKESFPLTVTSAQKNPTAFYLCASSVNPLTGTGGHQPQHFGDGTRLSIL.

The V gene is TRBV7-2, the J gene TRBJ2-1; D unclear. Trimming took 2 bases from V and 5 from J, leaving 7 bases between them. Germline lookup yields CDR1 SGHTA and CDR2 FQGNSA. There are 13 residues in the CDR3. The CDR3 DNA is TGTGCCAGCAGCTTATTATTGAACAATGAGCAGTTCTTC. Its translation is CASSLLLNNEQFF.

There are a few counts of this clonotype. The rearrangement uses TRBV5-1 and TRBJ2-3; D is ambiguous. This CDR3 is 14 amino acids long. Germline CDR1 SGHRS, CDR2 YFSETQ. Trimming took 4 bases from V and 4 from J, leaving 13 bases between them. CDR3 coding DNA: TGCGCCAGCAGCCCATCCAGGAAGGCAGATACGCAGTATTTT. Encoded protein: CASSPSRKADTQYF.

The V call is TRBV11-2, the J call TRBJ2-2; the D is unclear. The germline CDR1 and CDR2 sequences are SGHAT and FQNNGV. The CDR3 runs to 15 residues. V was trimmed by 5 bases and J by 3 bases, leaving 13 bases between them. CDR3 bases: TGTGCCAGCAGCCAAATGGCGGTGGACACCGGGGAGCTGTTTTTT. Its protein product is CASSQMAVDTGELFF.

This clonotype occurred a few times. This chain connects TRBV4-2 to TRBJ2-7; D tentatively fits TRBD1 or TRBD2 (5 bases each). Trimming removed 4 bases from V and 4 bases from J, with 26 bases in between. This CDR3 is built from 18 residues. CDR1 is LGHNA, CDR2 YNFKEQ, per germline. The CDR3 DNA reads TGTGCCAGCAGCCTCGATCGACCGGGACCCGCTAGGGGTTACGAGCAGTACTTC. Amino acids: CASSLDRPGPARGYEQYF.

This clonotype was recorded at least ten times. The chain carries TRBV7-2 and TRBJ2-5, with 7 bases that match TRBD2. Losses at the gene ends were 5 bases for V and 0 bases for J; bases not matched to a gene: 12. This CDR3 comprises 17 residues. The germline gives CDR1 SGHTA, CDR2 FQGNSA. In DNA, the CDR3 is TGTGCCAGCAGCCTCCGCGGACCCACTAGCGACCAAGAGACCCAGTACTTC. Encoded protein: CASSLRGPTSDQETQYF.

V gene TRBV2 combines with J gene TRBJ2-3, with D uncertain. CDR1 is SNHLY and CDR2 is FYNNEI in the germline V gene. Trimming shortened V by 7 bases and J by 3 bases, and 8 bases separated the two germline ends. The CDR3 loop spans 12 amino acids. CDR3 residues: CASKRQTDTQYF. CDR3 bases: TGTGCCAGCAAACGGCAGACAGATACGCAGTATTTT.

This chain uses TRBV7-9 with TRBJ1-1, with a weak D call TRBD1 (6 bases). Germline CDR1 and CDR2: SEHNR and FQNEAQ (reference sequence). Deletions cut 3 bases from V and 8 bases from J, with 16 bases between. There are 14 residues in the CDR3. The CDR3 loop reads CASSFPEGGGEAFF. Written as DNA, the CDR3 is TGTGCCAGCAGCTTCCCCGAAGGAGGGGGAGAAGCTTTCTTT.